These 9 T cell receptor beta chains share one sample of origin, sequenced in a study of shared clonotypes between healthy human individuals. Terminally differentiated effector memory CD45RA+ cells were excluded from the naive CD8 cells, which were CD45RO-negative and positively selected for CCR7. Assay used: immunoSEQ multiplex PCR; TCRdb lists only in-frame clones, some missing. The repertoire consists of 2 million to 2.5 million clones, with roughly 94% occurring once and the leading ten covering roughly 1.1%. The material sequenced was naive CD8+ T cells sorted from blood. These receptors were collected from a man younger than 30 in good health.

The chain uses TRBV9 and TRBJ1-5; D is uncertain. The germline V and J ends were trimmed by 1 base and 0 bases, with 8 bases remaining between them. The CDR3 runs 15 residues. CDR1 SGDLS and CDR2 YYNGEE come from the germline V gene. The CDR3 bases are TGTGCCAGCAGCGTATCTGAATTTAGCAATCAGCCCCAGCATTTT. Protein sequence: CASSVSEFSNQPQHF.

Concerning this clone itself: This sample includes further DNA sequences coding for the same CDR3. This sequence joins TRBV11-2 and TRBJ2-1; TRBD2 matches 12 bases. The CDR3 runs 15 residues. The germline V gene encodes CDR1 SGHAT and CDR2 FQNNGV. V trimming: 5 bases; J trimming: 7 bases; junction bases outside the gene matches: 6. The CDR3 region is CASSTGTSGLNEQFF. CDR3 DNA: TGTGCCAGCAGCACCGGGACTAGCGGGCTTAATGAGCAGTTCTTC.

CDR3 bases: TGCGCCAGCAGCTTGAGCACTGAAGCTTTCTTT. It encodes CASSLSTEAFF. The chain uses TRBV5-1 and TRBJ1-1; D is unclear. Trimming took 1 base from V and 4 from J, leaving 2 bases between them. Germline V gene data show CDR1 as SGHRS and CDR2 as YFSETQ. The CDR3 is 11 residues long.

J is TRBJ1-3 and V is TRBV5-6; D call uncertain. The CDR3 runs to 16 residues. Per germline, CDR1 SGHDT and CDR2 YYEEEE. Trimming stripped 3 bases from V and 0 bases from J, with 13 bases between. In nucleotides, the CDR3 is TGTGCCAGCAGCTCCAAAGTAGGGATCTCTGGAAACACCATATATTTT. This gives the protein CASSSKVGISGNTIYF.

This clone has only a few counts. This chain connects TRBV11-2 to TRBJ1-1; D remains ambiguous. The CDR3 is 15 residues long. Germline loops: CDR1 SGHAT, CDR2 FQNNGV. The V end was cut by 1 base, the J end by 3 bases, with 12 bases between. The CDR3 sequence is CASSLVFRSDTEAFF. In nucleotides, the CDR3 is TGTGCCAGCAGCTTAGTGTTCAGGTCGGACACTGAAGCTTTCTTT.

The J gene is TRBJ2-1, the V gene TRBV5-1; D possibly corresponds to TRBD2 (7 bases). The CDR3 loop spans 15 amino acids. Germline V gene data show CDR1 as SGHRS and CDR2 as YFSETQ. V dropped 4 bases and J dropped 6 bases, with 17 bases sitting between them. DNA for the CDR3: TGCGCCAGCAGCCACGTTGCGGGGGCGGTCAATGAGCAGTTCTTC. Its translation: CASSHVAGAVNEQFF.

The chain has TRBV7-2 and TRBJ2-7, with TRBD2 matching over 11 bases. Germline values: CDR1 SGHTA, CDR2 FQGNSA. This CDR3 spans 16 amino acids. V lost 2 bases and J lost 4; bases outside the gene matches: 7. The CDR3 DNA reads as TGTGCCAGCAGCTTATACTTAGCGGGAGGGCCATACGAGCAGTACTTC. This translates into CASSLYLAGGPYEQYF.

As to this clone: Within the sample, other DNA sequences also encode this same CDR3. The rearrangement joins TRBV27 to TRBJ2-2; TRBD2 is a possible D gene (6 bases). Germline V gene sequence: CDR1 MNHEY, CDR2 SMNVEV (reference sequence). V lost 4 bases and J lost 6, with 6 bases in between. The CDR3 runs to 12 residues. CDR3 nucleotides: TGTGCCAGCAGTTGGAGGGCCGGGGAGCTGTTTTTT. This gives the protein CASSWRAGELFF.

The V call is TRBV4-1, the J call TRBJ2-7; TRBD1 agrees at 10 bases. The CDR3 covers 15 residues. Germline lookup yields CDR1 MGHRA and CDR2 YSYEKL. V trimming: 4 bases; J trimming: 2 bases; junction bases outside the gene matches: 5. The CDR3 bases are TGCGCCAGCAGCCCACGGGACAGGGGCCCCTACGAGCAGTACTTC. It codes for CASSPRDRGPYEQYF.